The 11 T cell receptor beta chains below all came from one sample that was sequenced in a study of cytomegalovirus exposure and HLA in healthy donors. The study ran its PCR with 60 Vbeta and 13 Jbeta primers. Here immunoSEQ multiplex PCR was the method, and the copy in TCRdb shows in-frame clones only, minus some. The data show roughly 100,000 clones, 80% seen once. The sequenced sample was PBMCs. These TCRs come from a man aged 25 to 40 in good health and CMV-seropositive.

The chain carries TRBV7-3 and TRBJ2-3, with D maybe TRBD2 (5 bases). Germline assignment: CDR1 SGHTA and CDR2 FQGTGA. The CDR3 spans 15 residues. Trimming left V 5 bases short and J 0 bases short, with 12 bases between. This CDR3 reads CASSPARASTDTQYF. CDR3 coding DNA: TGTGCCAGCAGCCCGGCGAGGGCTAGCACAGATACGCAGTATTTT. Combining the CDR3 with reference TRBV7-3 and TRBJ2-3 gives the whole variable domain GAGVSQTPSNKVTEKGKYVELRCDPISGHTALYWYRQSLGQGPEFLIYFQGTGAADDSGLPNDRFFAVRPEGSVSTLKIQRTERGDSAVYLCASSPARASTDTQYFGPGTRLTVL.

This clone appeared a single time. The genes are TRBV7-9 and TRBJ1-2; 8 bases agree with TRBD1. V lost 10 bases and J lost 5; bases outside the gene matches: 12. The CDR3 is 14 amino acids. Germline-derived CDR1 and CDR2 are SEHNR and FQNEAQ (reference sequence). CDR3 amino acids: CATGGRGQRYGYTF. The CDR3 nucleotides read TGTGCCACCGGGGGCAGGGGGCAAAGGTATGGCTACACCTTC.

V and J are TRBV6-1 and TRBJ1-1, with D perhaps matching TRBD1 (6 bases). There are 15 residues in the CDR3. V lost 3 bases, J lost 0 bases, and 11 bases lay in between. Germline CDR1 is MNHNS and CDR2 is SASEGT. The CDR3 reads CASSDPTGMNTEAFF. The CDR3, as DNA: TGTGCCAGCAGTGACCCGACAGGAATGAACACTGAAGCTTTCTTT.

The rearrangement uses TRBV18 and TRBJ1-2; unclear D gene. The V end lost 4 bases, the J end lost 1 base, and 16 bases lay between the germline ends. Germline V gene sequence: CDR1 KGHSH, CDR2 LQKENI. CDR3 length: 16 residues. CDR3 protein: CASSLPSSMLNYGYTF. CDR3 coding DNA: TGTGCCAGCTCACTTCCAAGTAGCATGCTTAACTATGGCTACACCTTC.

There are a few counts of this clone. This chain connects TRBV10-3 to TRBJ1-5, with TRBD1 matching over 7 bases. V lost 0 bases to trimming and J lost 4 bases; unmatched junction nucleotides: 9. The CDR3 length is 17 residues. Germline V gene data show CDR1 as ENHRY and CDR2 as SYGVKD. The CDR3 sequence is CAISESGGTVPNQPQHF. For the CDR3, the DNA is TGTGCCATCAGTGAGTCGGGTGGGACAGTTCCTAATCAGCCCCAGCATTTT.

The V call is TRBV5-1, the J call TRBJ2-5; 9 nucleotides agree with TRBD1. The better agreement between TRBJ2-7 and the DNA end casts doubt on the J call. CDR1 is SGHRS, CDR2 YFSETQ, per germline. This CDR3 is built from 15 residues. This CDR3 is CASSVGQGGFYEQYF. The CDR3 nucleotides are TGCGCCAGCAGCGTGGGACAGGGAGGATTCTACGAGCAGTACTTC.

The chain employs TRBV4-1 and TRBJ2-3, with TRBD2 identical over 9 bases. V dropped 0 bases and J dropped 4; count of bases not matched to a gene: 8. Germline loops: CDR1 MGHRA, CDR2 YSYEKL. This CDR3 region has 17 residues. CDR3 sequence: CASSQELRGGAPDTQYF. CDR3 coding DNA: TGCGCCAGCAGCCAAGAACTCCGCGGGGGGGCCCCAGATACGCAGTATTTT.

The chain has TRBV7-8 and TRBJ2-1; TRBD2 might be the D (6 bases). V was shortened by 0 bases and J by 9 bases, with 12 bases between the two germline ends. The CDR3 contains 14 residues. CDR1 and CDR2 (germline): SGHVS, FQNEAQ. The CDR3 spells CASSLARERSEQFF. The CDR3 region has the DNA TGTGCCAGCAGCTTAGCCCGGGAGAGGAGTGAGCAGTTCTTC.

The CDR3 loop is CASSLTGTSGAYEQYF. CDR3 nucleotides: TGTGCCAGCAGTCTCACCGGGACTAGCGGGGCCTACGAGCAGTACTTC. The chain couples TRBV2 to TRBJ2-7; 13 bases are a match to TRBD2. The germline V gene encodes CDR1 SNHLY and CDR2 FYNNEI. This CDR3 has 16 residues. The J segment lost 2 bases and the V segment lost 5 bases, leaving 6 bases of the junction unmatched.

The chain recombines TRBV2 with TRBJ2-1; 11 bases map to TRBD2. Germline assignment: CDR1 SNHLY and CDR2 FYNNEI. The CDR3 totals 14 residues. The junction had 7 bases not matched to a gene; V was cut back by 8 bases and J by 7 bases. The CDR3 DNA follows: TGTGCCAGCCGTAGCGGGGGGGCGCGAAATGAGCAGTTCTTC. This translates into CASRSGGARNEQFF.

The V and J genes are TRBV7-9 and TRBJ2-2; 13 bases fit TRBD2. Germline V gives CDR1 SEHNR, CDR2 FQNEAQ (reference sequence). The CDR3 length is 16 residues. J was trimmed by 4 bases and V by 5 bases; bases with no gene match: 4. This CDR3 reads CASSPTSGGATGELFF. The CDR3 nucleotides read TGTGCCAGCAGCCCCACTAGCGGGGGGGCCACCGGGGAGCTGTTTTTT.